This T cell receptor (beta chain) was documented in a study of regulatory T cells in long-lasting Graves disease listed by TCRdb under 2021. A note on the overall study: Newly diagnosed Graves' disease patients had taken antithyroid drugs for less than 3 months. Patients with persistent Graves' disease were compared with patients with newly diagnosed Graves' disease using TCR sequencing and RNA sequencing of peripheral blood. The study took place in China and was registered as a clinical trial. A total of around 33 samples were covered by TCR sequencing, comprising around 13 persistent and approximately 20 newly diagnosed Graves' disease patients. The study at large found these results: Sequencing and analysis were limited to the TCR beta chain. The study examined only peripheral blood because the primary lesion, thyroid tissue, could not be accessed. Lower TCR Shannon entropy and fewer highly expanded clones were observed in persistent Graves' disease patients than in newly diagnosed patients, which suggested clonal expansion. Preferential use of TRBV28, TRBJ1-2 and TRBJ2-5 was observed in persistent disease, whereas TRBV20-1 and TRBJ2-1 were favored in newly diagnosed disease. A larger number of public clonotypes was shared among persistent patients (fewer than 3,000) than among newly diagnosed patients (more than 850). As a limitation, the authors acknowledged that the small sample size may reduce accuracy.

This clonotype appeared many times. Its antigen target is currently unknown. Base qualities are not provided; no much larger clone lies one nucleotide away. The time point label for this specimen denotes: newly diagnosed GD, antithyroid drugs for less than 3 months. RNA was extracted from PBMCs in TRIzol for both TCR sequencing and RNA sequencing. The diagnosis of Graves' disease followed American Thyroid Association guidelines. The patients came from an endocrinology department in Xi'an, China. Each patient gave approximately 10 milliliters of peripheral blood, collected in an EDTA anticoagulant tube. Ficoll Paque Plus density gradient separation was used to isolate PBMCs, and no additional T cell sorting was done. An Agilent 2100 Bioanalyzer and agarose gel were used to check RNA quality, while a NanoDrop 2000 measured RNA concentration. At the junction V is shortened by 6 bases and J by 5 bases; bases outside the gene matches: 12. Counted from cysteine to phenylalanine, this CDR3 has 15 amino acids. Only the CDR3 region is kept as DNA, spanning 45 bases read in frame from base 1. For CDR1 and CDR2, the germline V gene lists SNHLY and FYNNEI.

The library was obtained by multiplex PCR. Instrument used: Illumina HiSeq 4000. CDR3 regions were amplified by Arm-PCR with iRepertoire HTBI primers to construct TCR beta libraries. Gel purification was performed on PCR products prior to sequencing. On the study's bioinformatics: Gene usage analysis of CDR3 amino acid clonotypes relied on the roughly 58 TRBV and around 13 TRBJ segments identified across samples. Filtered high-quality paired reads were merged into contigs using COPE and FqMerger. Contigs were aligned with BLAST to IMGT TRBV, TRBD and TRBJ reference genes, and CDR3 was defined per IMGT. Any clonotype with a frequency above 0.1% was counted as a highly expanded clone. Shannon entropy was used to measure repertoire diversity, and the Gini coefficient was used to measure V-J evenness. Public clonotypes were defined as clonotypes shared by more than one individual. TCRdb handled the public reads itself, with Q25 trimming in fastp and clone calling in MiXCR, and kept productive beta chains. Records with the same CDR3 protein are collapsed into one entry carrying the most frequent genes and DNA. The V and J calls come from TCRdb's annotation, not from the publication. The sample contains over 500,000 distinct CDR3 sequences, 16% of them found a single time. The ten largest clones represent about 12% of the sample.

These data were also reused for a study on T cells in Graves' hyperthyroidism and ophthalmopathy. The second paper states: A patient counted as having stable Graves' hyperthyroidism if no progression to ophthalmopathy occurred over 18 months of follow-up. The hyperthyroidism patients were between 18 and 65 years old and newly diagnosed, with a disease duration of less than 2 months. The study excluded patients with uncontrolled infections, other autoimmune diseases, pregnancy or lactation. Diagnoses were established on the basis of clinical symptoms, serum thyroxine and TRAb, thyroid ultrasound, and orbital computed tomography. The first round of RT-PCR for the TCR CDR3 was performed with the HTBI primer set and the Qiagen OneStep RT-PCR kit. Blood samples also contained most of the expanded thyroid clonotypes (frequency above 0.001), which suggests that blood repertoires may reflect thyroid immune responses. A model built on a 13 V-J signature distinguished ophthalmopathy from stable hyperthyroidism, reaching 87.88% sensitivity and approximately 83% specificity in cross-validation and 80%/75% in testing. In validation, the model predicted progression to ophthalmopathy with 55% to 71% sensitivity and 72.22% specificity, a median of about 6.7 months before onset. TCR V-J signatures able to tell the groups apart were searched for in a discovery cohort of 100 patients, of whom more than 40 had Graves' ophthalmopathy and roughly 58 had stable Graves' hyperthyroidism. Prospective prediction of ophthalmopathy was tested in an independent validation cohort of fewer than 20 hyperthyroidism patients and 15 to 17 patients who later progressed to ophthalmopathy. The 95 to 100 discovery patients were randomly divided into training and test sets at a 7:3 ratio. In several Graves' hyperthyroidism patients, the study also compared T-cell repertoires from thyroid tissue with T-cell repertoires from blood. After blood sampling, hyperthyroidism patients were treated with methimazole at a starting dose of 30 mg daily, and ophthalmopathy patients were treated with high-dose intravenous methylprednisolone. The libraries were constructed in a second round of multiplex PCR and then size-selected and purified. Paired-end sequencing of the libraries was performed with 100 bp reads on an Illumina HiSeq2000. SOAPnuke was used to process the raw data, throwing out any read that contained adapters or uncalled bases, had a mean Phred below 15, or lacked an exact constant-primer or identifier match. High-quality paired reads were merged using COPE v1.2.5, and each unique nucleotide sequence was defined as a clonotype. MiTCR v1.1 was used to align clonotypes to the IMGT TRBV, TRBD and TRBJ reference segments. The analysis included only V-J combinations with a frequency above 0.0001, which together covered around 99% of the repertoires. A TCS score was defined as the ratio of F50 (clonal expansion) to E x V (chaos), with BLOSUM62-based TCRdist applied between CDR3 peptides within each V-J. Welch's t-statistics and random forest reduced 500 to 650 V-J features to roughly 13, which were used in a naive Bayes classifier (R e1071). No statistical method was used to fix the sample size in advance, and group allocation was not hidden from the investigators. According to the paper, TCR Vbeta CDR3 sequencing was carried out on around 140 peripheral blood samples, which came from 40 to 45 ophthalmopathy, under 85 hyperthyroidism and roughly 17 progressor patients.

This receptor was identified in a man younger than 35 with Graves disease. Donor details come from another sample of the same person, matched by shared clones. This specimen consisted of peripheral blood mononuclear cells (PBMCs), obtained at new diagnosis, from a patient treated with antithyroid drugs. The sequence joins TRBV2 to TRBJ2-5; a stretch of 7 junction bases matches TRBD2. The encoded CDR3 is CASSGTTSTSETQYF. Read as DNA, the sequence is TGTGCCAGCAGCGGGACGACTAGCACCAGCGAGACCCAGTACTTC.